Listed below are T cell receptor beta chains from one sample, sequenced in a study of cytomegalovirus exposure and HLA in healthy donors. Repertoires were generated with immunoSEQ multiplex PCR, while TCRdb's copy carries only in-frame clones and drops some. This table has around 120,000 clones, about 80% appearing once. Sequenced sample: PBMCs. These receptors originate from a man in his 60s in good health and CMV-seropositive. Both conserved end residues are part of each CDR3. The D gene is left open where the match is weak. Size is omitted from some rows. Given values are once, few, many or a class for expanded clones.

clone_size j_call d_call v_call cdr3_aa cdr3_nt
- TRBJ2-1 - TRBV15 CATSNPDSLVEQFF TGTGCCACCAGCAACCCGGACTCTCTGGTTGAGCAGTTCTTC
- TRBJ2-3 - TRBV5-1 CASSLEGTSTDTQYF TGCGCCAGCAGCTTGGAGGGGACTAGCACAGATACGCAGTATTTT
- TRBJ2-5 TRBD2 TRBV9 CASSVGASGMGETQYF TGTGCCAGCAGCGTAGGGGCTAGCGGGATGGGCGAGACCCAGTACTTC
- TRBJ1-1 - TRBV9 CASSADRGVAFF TGTGCCAGCAGCGCCGATCGGGGTGTAGCTTTCTTT
once TRBJ1-5 - TRBV28 CASSSGYRGNQPQHF TGTGCCAGCAGCTCAGGGTACCGGGGCAATCAGCCCCAGCATTTT
once TRBJ1-2 - TRBV14 CASSQGGQNYGYTF TGTGCCAGCAGCCAAGGAGGACAGAACTATGGCTACACCTTC
- TRBJ1-1 - TRBV18 CASSPQSHTEAFF TGTGCCAGCTCACCTCAGTCCCACACTGAAGCTTTCTTT
- TRBJ2-6 TRBD2 TRBV30 CASREGGANVLTF TGTGCCTCCCGGGAGGGTGGGGCCAACGTCCTGACTTTC
- TRBJ2-2 - TRBV2 CATSRDIYTGELFF TGTGCCACCTCACGGGACATCTACACCGGGGAGCTGTTTTTT
- TRBJ2-5 - TRBV7-2 CASSPSVSQETQYF TGTGCCAGCAGCCCCTCCGTCAGCCAAGAGACCCAGTACTTC
- TRBJ2-3 - TRBV5-1 CASSLEGQADTQYF TGCGCCAGCAGCTTGGAGGGACAAGCAGATACGCAGTATTTT
- TRBJ2-5 TRBD1 TRBV30 CAWSLRAGGKTQYF TGTGCCTGGAGTTTAAGGGCAGGGGGAAAGACCCAGTACTTC
- TRBJ2-3 TRBD1 TRBV9 CASTGTGTDTQYF TGTGCCAGCACAGGGACAGGCACAGATACGCAGTATTTT
- TRBJ1-1 - TRBV6-5 CASSYLTSHTEAFF TGTGCCAGCAGTTACCTAACTTCCCACACTGAAGCTTTCTTT
- TRBJ2-7 TRBD1 TRBV28 CASSSRTGSYEQYF TGTGCCAGCAGTTCAAGGACAGGCTCCTACGAGCAGTACTTC
once TRBJ2-5 TRBD2 TRBV27 CACSGAGETQYF TGTGCCTGCTCGGGAGCGGGGGAGACCCAGTACTTC
- TRBJ2-7 - TRBV27 CASSLSTVFSYEQYF TGTGCCAGCAGTTTATCCACAGTGTTCTCCTACGAGCAGTACTTC
- TRBJ2-1 - TRBV5-8 CASSPSPDTYNEQFF TGTGCCAGCAGCCCTTCCCCGGACACCTACAATGAGCAGTTCTTC
- TRBJ1-1 - TRBV28 CASSLWAVRLNTEAFF TGTGCCAGCAGTTTATGGGCAGTCCGCCTTAACACTGAAGCTTTCTTT
- TRBJ1-2 - TRBV30 CAWSRLSGVRVKYGYTF TGTGCCTGGAGCCGCTTATCGGGGGTCAGGGTGAAATATGGCTACACCTTC
- TRBJ1-2 TRBD1 TRBV4-1 CASSQPRTGPRRGYTF TGCGCCAGCAGCCAGCCCCGGACAGGCCCTAGAAGAGGCTACACCTTC
- TRBJ1-1 TRBD1 TRBV6-5 CASSYDRVHTEAFF TGTGCCAGCAGTTACGACAGGGTCCACACTGAAGCTTTCTTT
- TRBJ2-1 TRBD2 TRBV6-1 CASSGLAGVWEQFF TGTGCCAGCAGTGGCCTAGCGGGGGTGTGGGAGCAGTTCTTC